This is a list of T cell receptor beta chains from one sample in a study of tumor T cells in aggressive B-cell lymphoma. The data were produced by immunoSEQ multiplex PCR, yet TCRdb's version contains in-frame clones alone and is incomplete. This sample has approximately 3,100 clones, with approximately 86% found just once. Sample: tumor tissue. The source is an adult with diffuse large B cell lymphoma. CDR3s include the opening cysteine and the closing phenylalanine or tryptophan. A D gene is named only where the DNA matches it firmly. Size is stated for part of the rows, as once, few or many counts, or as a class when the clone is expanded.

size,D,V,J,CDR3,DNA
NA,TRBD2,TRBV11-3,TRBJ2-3,CASSQGLAGITDTQYF,TGTGCCAGCAGCCAGGGACTAGCGGGGATCACAGATACGCAGTATTTT
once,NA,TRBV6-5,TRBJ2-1,CASSYLGGSYNEQFF,TGTGCCAGCAGTTACTTGGGGGGCTCCTACAATGAGCAGTTCTTC
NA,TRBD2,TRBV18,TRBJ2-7,CASSPSGGAYEQYF,TGTGCCAGCTCACCAAGCGGGGGGGCCTACGAGCAGTACTTC
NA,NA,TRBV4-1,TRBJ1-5,CASSQVQGGSNQPQHF,TGCGCCAGCAGCCAAGTTCAGGGAGGTAGCAATCAGCCCCAGCATTTT
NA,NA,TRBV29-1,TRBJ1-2,CSSGNRDTGYTF,TGCAGCTCTGGGAACCGGGACACCGGCTACACCTTC
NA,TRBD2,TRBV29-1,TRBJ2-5,CSVEGSREGQYF,TGCAGCGTTGAAGGATCCCGGGAGGGCCAGTACTTC
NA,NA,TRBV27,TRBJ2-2,CASSLRGTNTGELFF,TGTGCCAGCAGTTTGCGGGGAACCAACACCGGGGAGCTGTTTTTT
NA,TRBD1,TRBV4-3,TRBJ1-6,CASSQIRGYENSPLHF,TGCGCCAGCAGCCAGATCAGGGGGTATGAGAATTCACCCCTCCACTTT
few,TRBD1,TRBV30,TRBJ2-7,CAWSYTGGTYEQYF,TGTGCCTGGAGCTACACAGGGGGTACCTACGAGCAGTACTTC
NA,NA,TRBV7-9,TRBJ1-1,CASSQVGGIQNTEAFF,TGTGCCAGCAGCCAAGTTGGGGGCATCCAGAACACTGAAGCTTTCTTT
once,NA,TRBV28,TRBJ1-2,CASSLYSGGYTF,TGTGCCAGCAGTTTATACAGCGGCGGCTACACCTTC
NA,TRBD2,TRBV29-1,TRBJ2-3,CSVTPLAGYTDTQYF,TGCAGCGTCACACCTCTAGCGGGGTACACAGATACGCAGTATTTT
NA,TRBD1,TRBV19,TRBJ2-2,CASSQPEGGDSGELFF,TGTGCCAGTAGTCAACCCGAAGGGGGCGACTCCGGGGAGCTGTTTTTT
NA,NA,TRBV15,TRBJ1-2,CATSRDRGSGYTF,TGTGCCACCAGCAGAGATAGGGGATCTGGCTACACCTTC
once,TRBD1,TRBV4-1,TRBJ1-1,CASSQGPQNRGSTEAFF,TGCGCCAGCAGCCAAGGACCGCAGAACAGGGGGAGCACTGAAGCTTTCTTT
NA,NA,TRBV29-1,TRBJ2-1,CSVLGDGRYNEQFF,TGCAGCGTCCTTGGGGATGGGAGGTACAATGAGCAGTTCTTC
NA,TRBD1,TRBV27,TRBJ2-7,CASSLTGTGFYEQYF,TGTGCCAGCAGTTTAACCGGGACAGGGTTTTACGAGCAGTACTTC